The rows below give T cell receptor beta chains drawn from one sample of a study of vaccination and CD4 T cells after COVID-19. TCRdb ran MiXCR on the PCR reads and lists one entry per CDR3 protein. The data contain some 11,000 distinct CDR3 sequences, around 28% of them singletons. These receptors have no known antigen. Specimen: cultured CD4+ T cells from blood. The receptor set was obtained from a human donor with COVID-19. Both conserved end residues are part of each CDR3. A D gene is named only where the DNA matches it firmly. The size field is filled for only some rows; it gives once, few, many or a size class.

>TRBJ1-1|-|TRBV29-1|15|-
TGCAGCGTTGAGGAGGGGCCCGCTGGGTGGACTGAAGCTTTCTTT
CSVEEGPAGWTEAFF
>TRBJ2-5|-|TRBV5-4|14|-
TGTGCCAGCAGCCCTGGGACTCCCACCCAGACCCAGTACTTC
CASSPGTPTQTQYF
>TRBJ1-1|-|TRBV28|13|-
TGTGCCAGCACCCGCTTGGCCCCCCCTGAAGCTTTCTTT
CASTRLAPPEAFF
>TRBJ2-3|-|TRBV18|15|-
TGTGCCAGCTCAGACGCTGGCGGTACCACAGATACGCAGTATTTT
CASSDAGGTTDTQYF
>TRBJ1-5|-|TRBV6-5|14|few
TGTGCCAGCAGTTACTTAGGGTTTTCACGTCCCCAGCATTTT
CASSYLGFSRPQHF
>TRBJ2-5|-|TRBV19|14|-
TGTGCCAGTAGTGGCGGGGGCATCCAAGAGACCCAGTACTTC
CASSGGGIQETQYF
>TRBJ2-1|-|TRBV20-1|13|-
TGCAGTGCTTTCGGGACATCCTACAATGAGCAGTTCTTC
CSAFGTSYNEQFF
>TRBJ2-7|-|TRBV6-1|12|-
TGTGCCAGCTGTCAACAACAGGGAAGGCAGTACTTC
CASCQQQGRQYF
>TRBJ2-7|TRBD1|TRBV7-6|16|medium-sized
TGTGCCAGCAGCTCAAATCCGGGACAGGGGGCGCGCGAGCAGTACTTC
CASSSNPGQGAREQYF
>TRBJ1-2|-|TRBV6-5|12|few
TGTGCCAGCAGTTTCGGACAGTATGGCTACACCTTC
CASSFGQYGYTF
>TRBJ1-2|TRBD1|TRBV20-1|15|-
TGCAGTGCTAGAGCTGCCCGGACAGGGCCCTATGGCTACACCTTC
CSARAARTGPYGYTF
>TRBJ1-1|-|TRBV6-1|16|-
TGTGCCAGCAGCGCTATACGGACAGATTTGAACACTGAAGCTTTCTTT
CASSAIRTDLNTEAFF
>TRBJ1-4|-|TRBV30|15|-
TGTGCCTGGAGTAAACTGAGCGGGGGGCGCGAAAAACTGTTTTTT
CAWSKLSGGREKLFF
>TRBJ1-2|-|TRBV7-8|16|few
TGTGCCAGCAGCACAAAAGTTGAGGGTTATAACTATGGCTACACCTTC
CASSTKVEGYNYGYTF
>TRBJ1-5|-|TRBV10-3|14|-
TGTGCCATCAGCGCGGGACACCGAATCGAGCCCCAGCATTTT
CAISAGHRIEPQHF
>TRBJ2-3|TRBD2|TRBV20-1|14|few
TGCAGTGCTAGGGTGCTAGCCGGGAGGGATACGCAGTATTTT
CSARVLAGRDTQYF
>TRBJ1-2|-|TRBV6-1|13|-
TGTGCCAGCAGCGTGACAGGCTACTATGGCTACACCTTC
CASSVTGYYGYTF
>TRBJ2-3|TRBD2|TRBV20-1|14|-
TGCAGTGCTAGGGGACTAGGGGGGACAGATACGCAGTATTTT
CSARGLGGTDTQYF
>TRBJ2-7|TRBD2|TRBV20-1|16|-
TGCAGTGCTAGAACGACAACTAGCGGGGGCCATTACGAGCAGTACTTC
CSARTTTSGGHYEQYF
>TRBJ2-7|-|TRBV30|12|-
TGTGCCGTTGGGGGCAGGGCTTACGAGCAGTACTTC
CAVGGRAYEQYF
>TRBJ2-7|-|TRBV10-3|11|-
TGTAGTGCGGGCCGTTCTTTGGTGCAGTACTTC
CSAGRSLVQYF
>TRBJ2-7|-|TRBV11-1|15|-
TGTGCCAGCAGCCCCAGGGATTGGGGCATGAACGAGCAGTACTTC
CASSPRDWGMNEQYF
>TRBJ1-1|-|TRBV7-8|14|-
TGTGCCAGCAGCTTGACAGCGGGGAACACTGAAGCTTTCTTT
CASSLTAGNTEAFF
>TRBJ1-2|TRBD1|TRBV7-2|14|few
TGTGCCAGCAGCTTCGGACAGGGCAACTATGGCTACACCTTC
CASSFGQGNYGYTF
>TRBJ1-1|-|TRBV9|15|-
TGTGCCAGCAGCGTAGGGGGGGCTGTGGGTACTGAAGCTTTCTTT
CASSVGGAVGTEAFF
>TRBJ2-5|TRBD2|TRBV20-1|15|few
TGCAGTGCTAGTTCGGCTAGCGGGGAACAAGAGACCCAGTACTTC
CSASSASGEQETQYF
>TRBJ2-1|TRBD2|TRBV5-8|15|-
TGTGCCAGCAGCGGGTGGGGACTAGCGGACAATGAGCAGTTCTTC
CASSGWGLADNEQFF
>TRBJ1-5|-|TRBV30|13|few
TGTGCCTGGAGTTCATCAACCACAGAGCCCCAGCATTTT
CAWSSSTTEPQHF
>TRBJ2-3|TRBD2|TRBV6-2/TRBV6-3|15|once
TGTGCCAGCAGTTACCCGAGCGGGAACACAGATACGCAGTATTTT
CASSYPSGNTDTQYF
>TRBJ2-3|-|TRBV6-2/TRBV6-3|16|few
TGTGCCAGCAGTTACCTCGGGGGGCCCTACTCACGAACGCAGTATTTT
CASSYLGGPYSRTQYF
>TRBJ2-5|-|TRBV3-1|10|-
TGTGCCAGCAGGGGGGAGACCCAGTACTTC
CASRGETQYF
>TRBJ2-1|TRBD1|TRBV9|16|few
TGTGCCAGCAGCGTTGAACCGACAGGGAAGACGGATGAGCAGTTCTTC
CASSVEPTGKTDEQFF
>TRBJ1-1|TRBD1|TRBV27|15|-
TGTGCCAGCAGCCCCTCCCGGACAGGGAACACTGAAGCTTTCTTT
CASSPSRTGNTEAFF
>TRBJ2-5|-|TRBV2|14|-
TGTGCCAGCAGTCCACAAGGGGTGTCAGAGACCCAGTACTTC
CASSPQGVSETQYF
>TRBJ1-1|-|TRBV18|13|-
TGTGCCAGCACAGGACAGAAGAACACTGAAGCTTTCTTT
CASTGQKNTEAFF
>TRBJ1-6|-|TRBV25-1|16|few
TGTGCCAGCAGTGATCGGAAGGGGAGGAATAATTCACCCCTCCACTTT
CASSDRKGRNNSPLHF
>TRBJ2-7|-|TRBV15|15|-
TGTGCCACCAGCAGAAGACAGTCGAGCTCCTACGAGCAGTACTTC
CATSRRQSSSYEQYF
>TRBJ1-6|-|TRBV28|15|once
TGTGCCAGCAGTTTAAGCGACCATCTTAATTCACCCCTCCACTTT
CASSLSDHLNSPLHF
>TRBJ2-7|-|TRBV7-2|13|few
TGTGCCAGCAGCTTAGCGGGCAGCTACGAGCAGTACTTC
CASSLAGSYEQYF
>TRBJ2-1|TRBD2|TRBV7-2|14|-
TGTGCCAGCAGCTCGTTTAGCGGGGGGGCGTCCCCGTTCTTC
CASSSFSGGASPFF
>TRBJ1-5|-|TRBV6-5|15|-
TGTGCCAGCAGTTATAACTCCGATAGCAATCAGCCCCAGCATTTT
CASSYNSDSNQPQHF
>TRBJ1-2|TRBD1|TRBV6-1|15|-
TGTGCCAGCAGTGATGCACGGTCAGGGGGAGATGGCTACACCTTC
CASSDARSGGDGYTF
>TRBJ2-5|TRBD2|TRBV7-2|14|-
TGTGCCAGCAGCCCCCCCGGGACTAGACTGACCCAGTACTTC
CASSPPGTRLTQYF
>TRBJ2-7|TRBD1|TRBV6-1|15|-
TGTGCCAGCAGTGGCCGGGACAGGCAAGCCTACGAGCAGTACTTC
CASSGRDRQAYEQYF
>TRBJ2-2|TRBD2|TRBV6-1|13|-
TGTGCCAGCAGAGGACTAGCGAGGGGGGAGCTGTTTTTT
CASRGLARGELFF
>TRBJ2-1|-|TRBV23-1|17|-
TGCGCCAGCAGCCCTCGCCTTTGCGAGAGGGCTAGGGATGAGCAGTTCTTC
CASSPRLCERARDEQFF
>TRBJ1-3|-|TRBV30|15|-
TGTGCCTGGAGTGTCCAATCCACCTCTGGAAACACCATATATTTT
CAWSVQSTSGNTIYF
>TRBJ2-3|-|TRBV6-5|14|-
TGTGCCAGCAGTTACGACAGGATCGCAGATACGCAGTATTTT
CASSYDRIADTQYF
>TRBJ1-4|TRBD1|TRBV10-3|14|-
TGTGCCATCAGTTCGACAGGGAAAACTGAAAAACTGTTTTTT
CAISSTGKTEKLFF
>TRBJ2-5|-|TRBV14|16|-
TGTGCCAGCAGCCAATGGCTAGGGAATATCCAAGAGACCCAGTACTTC
CASSQWLGNIQETQYF
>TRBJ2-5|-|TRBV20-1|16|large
TGCAGTGCCAGTCGTGTCGGGGGCTTTTCGGGAGAGACCCAGTACTTC
CSASRVGGFSGETQYF
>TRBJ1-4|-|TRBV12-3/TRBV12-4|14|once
TGTGCCAGCAGTTTCTCCGGGGAGAATGAAAAACTGTTTTTT
CASSFSGENEKLFF
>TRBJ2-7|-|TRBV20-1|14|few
TGCAGTGCCAATACCGGGGGAAGCTCCTACGAGCAGTACTTC
CSANTGGSSYEQYF